This T cell receptor (beta chain) was obtained from a study of blood T cell repertoires in COVID-19. V was pared by 6 bases and J by 0 bases, with 10 bases of the junction left unmatched. CDR3 length: 16 residues. Germline lookup yields CDR1 MGHDK and CDR2 SYGVNS. Per the study methods: Amplification from reference gene primers served as the basis for estimated nucleated cell counts. Some clones are missing from TCRdb's copy, which holds only in-frame ones; the method was immunoSEQ multiplex PCR. The V and J calls and clone size were taken over from that table, and D and trimming were inferred from the DNA. Among tens of thousands of clones listed, around nine tenths were seen once.

The receptor was derived from a human donor in a cohort sampled during active COVID-19. The chain has TRBV25-1 and TRBJ1-1; 7 nucleotides line up with TRBD1. Sequenced: peripheral blood. In nucleotides, the CDR3 is TGTGCCAGCAGCCCAACTGGGGGACAGTTGAACACTGAAGCTTTCTTT. Protein: CASSPTGGQLNTEAFF.